This TCR beta chain was sequenced for a study of blood T cell repertoires in COVID-19. Study background: Italy, Spain and the United States were the sources of the convalescent and acute COVID-19 samples. Nucleic acid was either cDNA or gDNA, and it came from T cells, B-cell-depleted T cells, or PBMCs.

In Seattle, patients joined the study during active infection and were tracked longitudinally. Points on this clone: Other DNA sequences within the sample encode an identical CDR3.

This CDR3 is built from 14 residues. V lost 0 bases, J lost 2 bases, and 9 bases lay in between. Per germline, CDR1 SGDLS and CDR2 YYNGEE. Original handling: Counts of nucleated cells, estimated from reference gene primer amplification, were obtained. Some clones are missing from TCRdb's copy, which holds only in-frame ones; the method was immunoSEQ multiplex PCR. V and J calls and clone size are copied from that table; D and trimming were computed from the DNA. The sample records 85,000 to 95,000 clones, around nine tenths being singletons. The clonotype was recovered from a man in his 60s with COVID-19, enrolled during active disease. The rearrangement uses TRBV9 and TRBJ2-7; D call uncertain. Sequences were obtained from peripheral blood. CDR3 nucleotides: TGTGCCAGCAGCGTAGCGGCCGGAGCCTACGAGCAGTACTTC. This codes for CASSVAAGAYEQYF.